This T cell receptor (beta chain) was sequenced for a study of human T cells and chemical hapten exposure. Notes on the study in general: Expanded TCR sets contained significantly more large CDR3 similarity clusters than controls.

Points on this clonotype: Its matching antigen is unknown.

CDR3 length: 17 amino acids. Germline values: CDR1 SGHRS, CDR2 YFSETQ. V was clipped by 4 bases and J by 1 base; unmatched bases: 12. Regarding time point: pre-sensitization, week 0. The treatment denotes: therapeutic diphenylcyclopropenone sensitization with weekly scalp DPC. During construction of the library, unique molecular identifiers were attached to individual cDNA molecules for quantitative, reproducible TCR counting. Per the study methods: TCRs per sample had a median of around 100,000 and ranged from roughly 23,224 to 700,000. TCRdb re-analysed the RACE reads in MiXCR, keeping a single row per CDR3 protein. TCRdb, rather than the study authors, made the V and J calls. Found here are 60,000 to 70,000 distinct CDR3 sequences, approximately 9.9% of them singletons; the top ten hold about 5%.

The chain links TRBV5-1 to TRBJ2-3; TRBD1 matches 7 bases. This receptor was taken from a woman aged 45 to 65 with alopecia areata. Some clones in this sample may be carry-over from other donors' samples. The source material was whole blood, sampled in connection with sensitization to the hapten diphenylcyclopropenone (DPC). Here the CDR3 DNA reads TGCGCCAGCAGCCTAGACCGACAGGGAGTGGGCACAGATACGCAGTATTTT. It specifies CASSLDRQGVGTDTQYF.